Listed below are T cell receptor beta chains from one sample, sequenced in a study of T cell repertoires in cytomegalovirus infection. TCRdb used MiXCR to reprocess the reads, holding one entry per CDR3 protein. The table lists hundreds of thousands of distinct CDR3 sequences, roughly 30% of them singletons. These receptors' targets are unknown. The material was cultured PBMCs, obtained from culture after CMV antigen stimulation. Receptors were obtained from a human donor in good health (CMV status not recorded). Some clones in this sample may be carry-over from other donors' samples. CDR3s include the opening cysteine and the closing phenylalanine or tryptophan. D genes are given only for firm matches. The size entry is marked missing in some rows and otherwise reads once, few, many or a size class.

d_call	clone_size	j_call	v_call	cdr3_nt	cdr3_aa
NA	NA	TRBJ2-1	TRBV14	TGTGCCAGCAGCTACAGGGACACTGAGCAGTTCTTC	CASSYRDTEQFF
TRBD1	few	TRBJ1-4	TRBV5-6	TGTGCCAGCAGCCGCGGGACAGCTAATGAAAAACTGTTTTTT	CASSRGTANEKLFF
NA	few	TRBJ2-1	TRBV5-5	TGTGCCAGCAGCTTGCCCACTCTTTACAATGAGCAGTTCTTC	CASSLPTLYNEQFF
NA	NA	TRBJ2-1	TRBV10-2	TGCGCCAGCAATCGAGGGGAGGGGGACTACAATGAGCAGTTCTTC	CASNRGEGDYNEQFF
NA	NA	TRBJ2-3	TRBV7-9	TGTGCCAGCAGGAACCTTGTTGCGGGAACCACAGATACGCAGTATTTT	CASRNLVAGTTDTQYF
NA	NA	TRBJ1-6	TRBV12-3/TRBV12-4	TGTGCCAGCAGTTGGGGTGATAATTCACCCCTCCACTTT	CASSWGDNSPLHF
NA	few	TRBJ1-2	TRBV2	TGTGCCAGCAGTGATTCTGAGGCGGGGCGGTATGGCTACACCTTC	CASSDSEAGRYGYTF
NA	few	TRBJ1-4	TRBV15	TGTGCCACCAGTCCAGACTCGGGATATAGTGAAAAACTGTTTTTT	CATSPDSGYSEKLFF
NA	NA	TRBJ2-7	TRBV4-2	TGTGCCAGCAGCCCGCAGTCTGACAGTTGGTACGAGCAGTACTTC	CASSPQSDSWYEQYF
NA	NA	TRBJ2-3	TRBV4-1	TGCGCCAGCAGCCCGAGACCCCGGGGAAGCACAGATACGCAGTATTTT	CASSPRPRGSTDTQYF
NA	NA	TRBJ2-1	TRBV29-1	TGCAGCGTATCATACAATGAGCAGTTCTTC	CSVSYNEQFF
NA	NA	TRBJ2-7	TRBV7-6	TGTGCCAGCAGCTCGGGACACGGTGGTGGGCAGTACTTC	CASSSGHGGGQYF
TRBD1	once	TRBJ2-1	TRBV29-1	TGCAGCGGTATGACAGGGTCGGATGAGCAGTTCTTC	CSGMTGSDEQFF
NA	NA	TRBJ2-5	TRBV5-1	TGCGCCAGCAGCTTGGAGGACCCAAGTCAAGAGACCCAGTACTTC	CASSLEDPSQETQYF
TRBD1	NA	TRBJ1-5	TRBV6-6	TGTGCCAGCAGTCCACAGGGGGTGGATCAGCCCCAGCATTTT	CASSPQGVDQPQHF
NA	many	TRBJ1-1	TRBV7-2	TGTGCCAGCAGCATACAGGGTTTGATGAACACTGAAGCTTTCTTT	CASSIQGLMNTEAFF
NA	NA	TRBJ1-5	TRBV20-1	TGCAGTGCACTCTTCATGGGGGGGGGTAATCAGCCCCAGCATTTT	CSALFMGGGNQPQHF
TRBD2	NA	TRBJ2-7	TRBV6-1	TGTGCCAGCAGTACGGGGAGCGGGAGCGCCTACGAGCAGTACTTC	CASSTGSGSAYEQYF
TRBD2	NA	TRBJ2-3	TRBV20-1	TGCAGTGCTCCTCCTAGCGGCAGCACAGATACGCAGTATTTT	CSAPPSGSTDTQYF
NA	few	TRBJ2-7	TRBV2	TGTGCCAGCACTCCGACAGACATCTACGAGCAGTACTTC	CASTPTDIYEQYF
NA	NA	TRBJ1-3	TRBV15	TGTGCCACCAGCAGAGCGGGGGACACCATATATTTT	CATSRAGDTIYF
NA	NA	TRBJ2-3	TRBV20-1	TGCAGAGTCGGGGTACCAGATACGCAGTATTTT	CRVGVPDTQYF
TRBD1	NA	TRBJ1-2	TRBV30	TGTGCCTGGAGTTCAACAGGGGACTATGGCTACACCTTC	CAWSSTGDYGYTF
NA	many	TRBJ2-3	TRBV7-2	TGTGCCAGCAGCTTATTAAGGGATACGCAGTATTTT	CASSLLRDTQYF
NA	NA	TRBJ2-1	TRBV2	TGTGCCAGCAGTGTGGTGGATTTGAGAGAGCAGTTCTTC	CASSVVDLREQFF
TRBD1	few	TRBJ1-6	TRBV4-2	TGTGCCAGCAGCCAAGGAGGGGGGACAGGGAATTCACCCCTCCACTTT	CASSQGGGTGNSPLHF
TRBD2	NA	TRBJ2-1	TRBV12-3/TRBV12-4	TGTGCCAGCAGTTTCTGGACTAGCGGTAACAATGAGCAGTTCTTC	CASSFWTSGNNEQFF
NA	few	TRBJ2-7	TRBV20-1	TGCAGTGCTAGAGGCGGATGGGTATACGAGCAGTACTTC	CSARGGWVYEQYF
TRBD1	few	TRBJ1-2	TRBV10-3	TGTGCCATCAGGCCGGGACAGGGCAGTCCTAACTATGGCTACACCTTC	CAIRPGQGSPNYGYTF
TRBD1	NA	TRBJ1-1	TRBV14	TGTGCCAGCAGCTGGACAGGGAACGAAGCTTTCTTT	CASSWTGNEAFF
NA	few	TRBJ2-3	TRBV12-3/TRBV12-4	TGTGCCAGCAGTGGCACAGGAACCCCTAGCACAGATACGCAGTATTTT	CASSGTGTPSTDTQYF
NA	NA	TRBJ1-1	TRBV15	TGTGCCACCAGCGTCGGGATGAACACTGAAGCTTTCTTT	CATSVGMNTEAFF
NA	few	TRBJ2-2	TRBV2	TGTGCCAGCAGTCCCGACAGCCCCGGGGAGCTGTTTTTT	CASSPDSPGELFF
NA	NA	TRBJ1-1	TRBV28	TGTGCCAGCCGGCGGGAGGGTAGGGCTTATGAAGCTTTCTTT	CASRREGRAYEAFF
NA	NA	TRBJ1-1	TRBV14	TGTGCCAGCAGCCAGGTGACAGACGAAGCTTTCTTT	CASSQVTDEAFF
NA	NA	TRBJ1-3	TRBV9	TGTGCCAGCAGCGTTGGCCCTGGAAGAAACACCATATATTTT	CASSVGPGRNTIYF
NA	NA	TRBJ2-7	TRBV4-1	TGCGCCAGCAGCCAAGCCCGATCCTACGAGCAGTACTTC	CASSQARSYEQYF
NA	NA	TRBJ2-1	TRBV5-6	TGTGCCAGCAGCTTCTCTGTCGGGAGCGGTGAGCAGTTCTTC	CASSFSVGSGEQFF
TRBD2	few	TRBJ2-1	TRBV7-9	TGTGCCAGCAGCTTATGGGTTAGCGGGAAAGACGATGAGCAGTTCTTC	CASSLWVSGKDDEQFF
NA	few	TRBJ1-4	TRBV28	TGTGCCAGCAGTCACAGGAGGCTTAATGAAAAACTGTTTTTT	CASSHRRLNEKLFF
NA	NA	TRBJ2-5	TRBV12-3/TRBV12-4	TGTGCCAGCATCCAACTAGGGAGTCCAGAGACCCAGTACTTC	CASIQLGSPETQYF
TRBD2	NA	TRBJ2-1	TRBV20-1	TGCAGTGCTTCGAGCGGGGGGACCTACAATGAGCAGTTCTTC	CSASSGGTYNEQFF
NA	NA	TRBJ1-4	TRBV4-3	TGCGCCAGCAGCCAAGGAGTGTCGAGAGCAACTAATGAAAAACTGTTTTTT	CASSQGVSRATNEKLFF
NA	NA	TRBJ1-5	TRBV19	TGTGCCAGTACCGGGACAACCCTTCAGCCCCAGCATTTT	CASTGTTLQPQHF
NA	NA	TRBJ2-5	TRBV6-2/TRBV6-3	TGTGCCAGCAGTCGACAGGTTCTAGAGACCCAGTACTTC	CASSRQVLETQYF
NA	few	TRBJ2-6	TRBV5-6	TGTGCCAGCAGCTTGAGGGGTCCTGGGGCCAACGTCCTGACTTTC	CASSLRGPGANVLTF
NA	NA	TRBJ2-4	TRBV6-2/TRBV6-3	TGTGCCAGCAGGGAAGGGAGCTCCAACATTCAGTACTTC	CASREGSSNIQYF
NA	NA	TRBJ2-1	TRBV7-2	TGTGCCAGCAGCGCCCGGACAGCTGGGGAGCAGTTCTTC	CASSARTAGEQFF
NA	NA	TRBJ1-1	TRBV20-1	TGCAGTGCTAGAGAGGTCGGTGGGAAAGCTGAAGCTTTCTTT	CSAREVGGKAEAFF
NA	few	TRBJ1-1	TRBV11-3	TGTGCCAGCTCACGAGAGAAGAACACTGAAGCTTTCTTT	CASSREKNTEAFF